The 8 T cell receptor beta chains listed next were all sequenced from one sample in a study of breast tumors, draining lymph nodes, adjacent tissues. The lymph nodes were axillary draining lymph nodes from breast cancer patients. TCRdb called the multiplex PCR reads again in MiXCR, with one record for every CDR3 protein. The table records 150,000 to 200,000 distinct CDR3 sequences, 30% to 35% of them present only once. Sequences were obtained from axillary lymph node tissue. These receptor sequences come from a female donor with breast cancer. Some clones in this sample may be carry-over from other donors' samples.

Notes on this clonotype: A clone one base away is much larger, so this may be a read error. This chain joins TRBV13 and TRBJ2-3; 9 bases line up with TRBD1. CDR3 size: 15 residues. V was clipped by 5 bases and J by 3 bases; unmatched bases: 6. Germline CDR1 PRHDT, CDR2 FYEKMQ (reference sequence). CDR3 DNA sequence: TGTGCCAGCAGCCCCCGGGACAGGGTAACAGATACGCAGTATTTT. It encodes CASSPRDRVTDTQYF.

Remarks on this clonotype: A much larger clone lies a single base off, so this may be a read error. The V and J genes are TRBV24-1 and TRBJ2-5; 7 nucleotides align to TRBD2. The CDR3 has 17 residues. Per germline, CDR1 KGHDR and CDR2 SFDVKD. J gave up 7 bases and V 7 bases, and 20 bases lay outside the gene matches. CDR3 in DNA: TGTGCCACCAGGTCACTATCAACCGGACGCGGCGGGGGGACCCAGTACTTC. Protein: CATRSLSTGRGGGTQYF.

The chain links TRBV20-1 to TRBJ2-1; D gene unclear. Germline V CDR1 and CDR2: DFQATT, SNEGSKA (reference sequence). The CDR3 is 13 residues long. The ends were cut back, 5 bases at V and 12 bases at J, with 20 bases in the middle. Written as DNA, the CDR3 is TGCAGTGCTCCGGGTCTAGTTGGAACCGCGCAGTTCTTC. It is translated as CSAPGLVGTAQFF.

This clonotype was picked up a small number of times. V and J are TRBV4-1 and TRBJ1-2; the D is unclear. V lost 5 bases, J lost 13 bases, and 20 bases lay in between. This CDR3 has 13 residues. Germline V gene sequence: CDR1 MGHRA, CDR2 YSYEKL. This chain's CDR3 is CASSENHSPDPTF. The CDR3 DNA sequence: TGCGCCAGCAGCGAAAATCACTCCCCCGATCCCACCTTC.

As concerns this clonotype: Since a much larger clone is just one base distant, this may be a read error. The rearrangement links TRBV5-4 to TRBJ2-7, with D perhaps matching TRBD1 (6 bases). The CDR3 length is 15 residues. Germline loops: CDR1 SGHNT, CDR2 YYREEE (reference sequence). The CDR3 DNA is TGTGCCAGCGGCTTACTGGACAGACCATATTACGAGCAGTACTTC. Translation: CASGLLDRPYYEQYF. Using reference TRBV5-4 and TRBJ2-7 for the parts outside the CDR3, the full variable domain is ETGVTQSPTHLIKTRGQQVTLRCSSQSGHNTVSWYQQALGQGPQFIFQYYREEENGRGNFPPRFSGLQFPNYSSELNVNALELDDSALYLCASGLLDRPYYEQYFGPGTRLTVT.

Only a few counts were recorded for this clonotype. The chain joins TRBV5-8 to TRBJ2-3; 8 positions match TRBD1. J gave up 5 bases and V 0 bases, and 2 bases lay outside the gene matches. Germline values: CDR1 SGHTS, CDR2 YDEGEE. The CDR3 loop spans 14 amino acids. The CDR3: CASSLGQGIDTQYF. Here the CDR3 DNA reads TGTGCCAGCAGCTTGGGACAGGGGATAGATACGCAGTATTTT.

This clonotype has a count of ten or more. CDR3 sequence (DNA): TGCGCCACCTGGATGGCGGCTTCTACCTACAATGAGCAGTTCTTC. Its translation: CATWMAASTYNEQFF. V gene TRBV10-2 combines with J gene TRBJ2-1; D unclear. The germline V and J ends were trimmed by 10 bases and 2 bases, with 18 bases remaining between them. The CDR3 is made up of 15 amino acids. The V gene's germline CDR1 is WSHSY and CDR2 SAAADI.

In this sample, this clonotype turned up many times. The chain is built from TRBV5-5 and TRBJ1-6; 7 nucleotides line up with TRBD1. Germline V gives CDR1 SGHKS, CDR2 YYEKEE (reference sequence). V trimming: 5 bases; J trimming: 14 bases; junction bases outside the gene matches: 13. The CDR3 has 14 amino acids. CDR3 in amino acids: CASRHADREGALHF. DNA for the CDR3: TGTGCCAGCAGACACGCCGACAGGGAAGGAGCCCTCCACTTT.